This T cell receptor (beta chain) was retrieved from a study of shared clonotypes between healthy human individuals. The study's findings and limits: As a rule, naive subsets had a larger estimated richness than memory subsets.

J was trimmed by 5 bases and V by 11 bases; bases with no gene match: 17. From germline, CDR1 is LNHDA and CDR2 SQIVND (reference sequence). This CDR3 is built from 17 residues. Method: immunoSEQ multiplex PCR; TCRdb's copy keeps in-frame clones and lacks some. Here the sample spans about 1.1 million clones, 60% to 85% being singletons. As to this clone: Its cognate antigen is unknown.

The TCR comes from a man between 18 and 29 years old in good health. Some clones in this sample may be carry-over from other donors' samples. V usage is TRBV19 and J usage is TRBJ1-5, with TRBD1 identical over 11 bases. Input material: memory CD4+ T cells from PBMCs. The subset denotes: CD45RA-negative fraction. CDR3 in DNA: TGTGCCCCCAATTCGGGCCGTGGACAGGGGGCAGATCAGCCCCAGCATTTT. Translated, it gives CAPNSGRGQGADQPQHF.